The text below deals with one TCR beta chain. The antigen remains unidentified. This specimen belongs to a study of cytomegalovirus exposure and HLA in healthy donors. Method: immunoSEQ multiplex PCR; TCRdb's copy keeps in-frame clones and lacks some. This sample has roughly 48,000 clones, with 90% to 95% found just once. The study, taken as a whole, reports: Most TCRs appeared rarely, but some public TCRs recurred in many donors.

Trimming removed 0 bases from V and 4 bases from J, with 9 bases in between. CDR3 length: 13 amino acids. Germline assignment: CDR1 GTSNPN and CDR2 SVGIG (reference sequence). The J gene is TRBJ1-2, the V gene TRBV30, with D perhaps TRBD1 (5 bases). The sequence was obtained from a woman aged 18-35 years in good health and CMV-seropositive. The source material was PBMCs. In DNA, the CDR3 is TGTGCCTGGAGTGTGGTCAGGGCCTATGGCTACACCTTC. Amino acid sequence: CAWSVVRAYGYTF.